The rows below give T cell receptor beta chains drawn from one sample of a study of blood T cell repertoires in COVID-19. Generated by immunoSEQ multiplex PCR, the TCRdb table keeps only in-frame clones and is missing some. The sample holds about 45,000 clones, roughly 81% seen once. The sequenced sample was peripheral blood. The receptor source for this set is an older woman with acute or convalescent COVID-19. CDR3s include the opening cysteine and the closing phenylalanine or tryptophan. D genes are given only for firm matches. The size field is filled for only some rows; it gives once, few, many or a size class.

>few|TRBJ1-4|-|TRBV20-1
CSASIYNEKLFF
TGCAGTGCTAGTATCTATAATGAAAAACTGTTTTTT
>-|TRBJ1-6|TRBD1|TRBV9
CASSPRTGGHLHF
TGTGCCAGCAGCCCCAGGACAGGGGGCCACCTCCACTTT
>-|TRBJ2-1|-|TRBV27
CASSLRDKTYNEQFF
TGTGCCAGCAGTTTAAGAGACAAGACCTACAATGAGCAGTTCTTC
>-|TRBJ2-1|TRBD2|TRBV28
CASSPHSGGRDNEQFF
TGTGCCAGCAGCCCCCATTCGGGGGGTCGTGACAATGAGCAGTTCTTC
>-|TRBJ1-3|-|TRBV5-6
CASSLAGKGSGNTIYF
TGTGCCAGCAGCTTGGCAGGGAAGGGGTCTGGAAACACCATATATTTT
>-|TRBJ2-1|TRBD2|TRBV29-1
CSVSSGRDYEQFF
TGCAGCGTTAGCAGCGGGAGGGATTATGAGCAGTTCTTC
>-|TRBJ2-2|-|TRBV3-1/TRBV3-2
CASSQDSRDTGELFF
TGTGCCAGCAGCCAGGACAGTCGAGACACCGGGGAGCTGTTTTTT
>-|TRBJ2-5|TRBD2|TRBV3-1/TRBV3-2
CASSPRSGLAAQETQYF
TGTGCCAGCAGCCCCCGGTCAGGACTAGCGGCCCAAGAGACCCAGTACTTC
>-|TRBJ2-3|-|TRBV2
CASSIVPDTQYF
TGTGCCAGCAGTATAGTCCCAGATACGCAGTATTTT
>-|TRBJ1-2|-|TRBV4-1
CASSQDRGRAGYTF
TGCGCCAGCAGCCAAGATCGAGGGAGAGCTGGCTACACCTTC
>-|TRBJ1-2|TRBD1|TRBV12-3/TRBV12-4
CASSRDRAYGYTF
TGTGCCAGCAGCCGGGACAGGGCCTATGGCTACACCTTC
>few|TRBJ2-7|TRBD2|TRBV5-4
CASSRRGASGGIHEQYF
TGTGCCAGCAGCCGACGGGGCGCTAGCGGGGGGATTCACGAGCAGTACTTC
>few|TRBJ1-1|TRBD1|TRBV4-1
CASSQGAYRGTEAFF
TGCGCCAGCAGCCAAGGGGCCTACAGGGGAACTGAAGCTTTCTTT
>-|TRBJ2-1|-|TRBV2
CASSFQGYNEQFF
TGTGCCAGCAGTTTTCAGGGGTACAATGAGCAGTTCTTC
>-|TRBJ1-1|-|TRBV5-1
CASSLEQPGGDIAFF
TGCGCCAGCAGCTTGGAACAGCCCGGGGGAGATATAGCTTTCTTT
>-|TRBJ1-5|-|TRBV5-6
CASSFTDKRVWSNQPQHF
TGTGCCAGCAGCTTCACGGACAAGCGTGTATGGAGCAATCAGCCCCAGCATTTT
>-|TRBJ2-2|TRBD1|TRBV5-1
CASSRTGGTGELFF
TGCGCCAGCAGCAGGACAGGGGGTACCGGGGAGCTGTTTTTT
>-|TRBJ1-4|TRBD1|TRBV30
CAWSPVDRGNEKLFF
TGTGCCTGGAGTCCCGTAGACAGGGGAAATGAAAAACTGTTTTTT
>once|TRBJ2-5|TRBD2|TRBV12-5
CASGSRGLVETQYF
TGTGCTAGTGGTTCACGAGGACTAGTTGAGACCCAGTACTTC
>-|TRBJ1-3|-|TRBV19
CASTPRRYSGNTIYF
TGTGCCAGTACCCCGCGGCGGTACTCTGGAAACACCATATATTTT
>-|TRBJ2-1|TRBD2|TRBV2
CASSVGLAVYNEQFF
TGTGCCAGCAGTGTGGGACTAGCGGTATACAATGAGCAGTTCTTC
>-|TRBJ1-3|-|TRBV19
CASSIGSGNTIYF
TGTGCCAGTAGTATCGGCTCTGGAAACACCATATATTTT
>-|TRBJ1-1|TRBD1|TRBV9
CASSVGGQGTEAFF
TGTGCCAGCAGCGTAGGGGGACAGGGCACTGAAGCTTTCTTT
>-|TRBJ1-4|-|TRBV10-3
CAISERGHSEKLFF
TGTGCCATCAGTGAAAGGGGCCATAGCGAAAAACTGTTTTTT
>few|TRBJ1-6|-|TRBV28
CASSLEFNSPLHF
TGTGCCAGCAGTTTAGAGTTTAATTCACCCCTCCACTTT
>-|TRBJ2-3|-|TRBV30
CAWSAADSTGDTQYF
TGTGCCTGGAGTGCCGCGGACAGTACCGGAGATACGCAGTATTTT
>once|TRBJ1-1|-|TRBV7-2
CASSFGGLTEAFF
TGTGCCAGCAGCTTTGGGGGCCTGACTGAAGCTTTCTTT
>-|TRBJ1-5|TRBD1|TRBV5-8
CASSPRTGRNQPQHF
TGTGCCAGCAGCCCCCGGACAGGGAGGAATCAGCCCCAGCATTTT
>-|TRBJ2-1|TRBD1|TRBV11-2
CASSLAHRGEFF
TGTGCCAGCAGCTTAGCTCACAGGGGTGAGTTCTTC
>-|TRBJ2-7|TRBD2|TRBV19
CASRSTSGSSYEQYF
TGTGCCAGTAGATCGACTAGCGGTAGCTCCTACGAGCAGTACTTC
>-|TRBJ1-4|TRBD1|TRBV18
CASSPPIDRDRANEKLFF
TGTGCCAGCTCACCACCGATCGATCGGGACAGGGCTAATGAAAAACTGTTTTTT
>-|TRBJ2-7|TRBD1|TRBV28
CASTGTVYEQYF
TGTGCCAGCACCGGGACAGTCTACGAGCAGTACTTC
>-|TRBJ2-5|-|TRBV25-1
CASSEEGGWKETQYF
TGTGCCAGCAGTGAAGAGGGCGGGTGGAAAGAGACCCAGTACTTC
>-|TRBJ1-1|-|TRBV6-5
CASSYEGGLNTEAFF
TGTGCCAGCAGTTACGAGGGAGGACTTAACACTGAAGCTTTCTTT
>few|TRBJ1-1|TRBD1|TRBV24-1
CATSVGTAEAFF
TGTGCCACCAGTGTCGGGACAGCTGAAGCTTTCTTT
>-|TRBJ1-6|-|TRBV7-9
CASSLGVGALGSPLHF
TGTGCCAGCAGCTTAGGCGTTGGGGCCCTGGGATCACCCCTCCACTTT
>medium-sized|TRBJ1-2|-|TRBV4-2
CASSQQNNYGYTF
TGTGCCAGCAGCCAACAAAATAACTATGGCTACACCTTC
>-|TRBJ1-2|-|TRBV5-4
CASSRTLSEGYTF
TGTGCCAGCAGCAGGACACTGTCCGAGGGCTACACCTTC
>once|TRBJ2-7|TRBD2|TRBV27
CASSLSGRAHEQYF
TGTGCCAGCAGCCTTAGCGGGAGGGCCCACGAGCAGTACTTC
>-|TRBJ1-1|TRBD1|TRBV27
CASSSGTAQGGTEAFF
TGTGCCAGCAGTTCTGGGACCGCCCAGGGGGGCACTGAAGCTTTCTTT
>-|TRBJ2-1|-|TRBV24-1
CATSEGRRGQFF
TGTGCCACCAGTGAGGGGCGCCGCGGGCAGTTCTTC
>-|TRBJ1-1|TRBD1|TRBV5-4
CASSLGQGANTEAFF
TGTGCCAGCAGCTTGGGGCAGGGGGCGAACACTGAAGCTTTCTTT
>-|TRBJ1-2|-|TRBV7-2
CASSLATGANYGYTF
TGTGCCAGCAGCTTAGCAACGGGAGCTAACTATGGCTACACCTTC
>-|TRBJ1-6|-|TRBV5-8
CAIPRGGTLNSPLHF
TGTGCCATCCCGAGGGGCGGGACCCTCAATTCACCCCTCCACTTT
>-|TRBJ1-2|-|TRBV5-8
CASSLGQYPGSYTF
TGTGCCAGCAGCTTGGGCCAATATCCGGGGAGCTACACCTTC
>-|TRBJ2-7|-|TRBV5-5
CASSLGYGQGLYEQYF
TGTGCCAGCAGCTTGGGATACGGCCAGGGTCTCTACGAGCAGTACTTC
>-|TRBJ1-5|-|TRBV30
CAWSAGTNQPQHF
TGTGCCTGGAGTGCAGGCACGAATCAGCCCCAGCATTTT
>once|TRBJ2-5|-|TRBV10-3
CAISESSQETQYF
TGTGCCATCAGTGAGTCCTCCCAAGAGACCCAGTACTTC
>-|TRBJ1-4|-|TRBV4-3
CASSLNGFASDEKLFF
TGCGCCAGCAGCCTCAATGGTTTCGCGTCGGATGAAAAACTGTTTTTT
>few|TRBJ1-2|-|TRBV19
CASSIWGTINYGYTF
TGTGCCAGTAGTATCTGGGGCACGATTAACTATGGCTACACCTTC
>-|TRBJ2-5|-|TRBV5-1
CASSADGLGTQYF
TGCGCCAGCAGCGCGGACGGACTGGGAACCCAGTACTTC
>-|TRBJ2-2|TRBD1|TRBV28
CASSRDRVIGELFF
TGTGCCAGCAGTCGGGACAGGGTCATCGGGGAGCTGTTTTTT
>-|TRBJ1-2|-|TRBV3-1/TRBV3-2
CASSQDQTAYGYTF
TGTGCCAGCAGCCAAGATCAAACAGCCTATGGCTACACCTTC